This TCR beta chain was documented in a study of sequential checkpoint blockade in melanoma. On the study more broadly: Both treatment sequences were followed by maintenance nivolumab.

The data were produced by immunoSEQ multiplex PCR, yet TCRdb's version contains in-frame clones alone and is incomplete. Among over 9,500 clones listed, approximately 70% were seen once. As for treatment: randomized to nivolumab then ipilimumab (arm A) or the reverse (arm B). V dropped 9 bases and J dropped 7; count of bases not matched to a gene: 12. There are 14 residues in the CDR3. CDR1 is LNHDA, CDR2 SQIVND, per germline (reference sequence). The sample in question was CD8+ T cells sorted from blood (inferred from file names), obtained from a patient given nivolumab and ipilimumab in sequence. The J gene is TRBJ1-5, the V gene TRBV19; 7 positions agree with TRBD1. This receptor was identified in a human donor with melanoma. DNA for the CDR3: TGTGCCAGCGTAGGGGCAGGGGACAGCCAGCCCCAGCATTTT. Translating gives CASVGAGDSQPQHF. The full variable domain, in which reference TRBV19 and TRBJ1-5 provide the parts outside the CDR3, is DGGITQSPKYLFRKEGQNVTLSCEQNLNHDAMYWYRQDPGQGLRLIYYSQIVNDFQKGDIAEGYSVSREKKESFPLTVTSAQKNPTAFYLCASVGAGDSQPQHFGDGTRLSIL.